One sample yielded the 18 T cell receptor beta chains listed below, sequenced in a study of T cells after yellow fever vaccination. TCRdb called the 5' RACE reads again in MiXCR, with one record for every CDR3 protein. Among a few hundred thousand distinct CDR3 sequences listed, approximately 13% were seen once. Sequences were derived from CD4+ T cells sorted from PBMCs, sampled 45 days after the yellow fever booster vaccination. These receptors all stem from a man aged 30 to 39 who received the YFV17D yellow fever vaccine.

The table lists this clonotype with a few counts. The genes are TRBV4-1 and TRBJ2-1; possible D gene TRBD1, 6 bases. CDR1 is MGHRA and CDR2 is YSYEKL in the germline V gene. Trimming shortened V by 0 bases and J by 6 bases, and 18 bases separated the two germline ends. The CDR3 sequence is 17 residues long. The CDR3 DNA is TGCGCCAGCAGCCAAGATCGAACAGGGTCTGTACGCAATGAGCAGTTCTTC. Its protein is CASSQDRTGSVRNEQFF.

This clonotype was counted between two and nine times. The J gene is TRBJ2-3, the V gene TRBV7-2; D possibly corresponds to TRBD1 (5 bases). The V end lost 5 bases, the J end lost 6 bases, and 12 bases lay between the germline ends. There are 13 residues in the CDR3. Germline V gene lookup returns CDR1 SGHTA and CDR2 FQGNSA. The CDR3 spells CASSAASGDTQYF. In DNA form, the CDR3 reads TGTGCCAGCAGCGCGGCGTCAGGGGATACGCAGTATTTT.

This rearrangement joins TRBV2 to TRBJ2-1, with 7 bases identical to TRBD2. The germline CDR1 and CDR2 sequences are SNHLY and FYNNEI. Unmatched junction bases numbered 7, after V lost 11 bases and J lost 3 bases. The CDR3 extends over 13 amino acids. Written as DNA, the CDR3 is TGTGCCGGCGGGAGTAGGGGCTACAATGAGCAGTTCTTC. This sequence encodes CAGGSRGYNEQFF.

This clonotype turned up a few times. The CDR3 here is CASYYRAKNIQYF. Written as DNA, the CDR3 is TGTGCCAGCTATTACCGGGCCAAAAACATTCAGTACTTC. The chain combines TRBV28 with TRBJ2-4; no reliable D call. CDR3 length: 13 amino acids. Trimming left V 8 bases short and J 1 base short, with 9 bases between. The germline V gene encodes CDR1 MDHEN and CDR2 SYDVKM.

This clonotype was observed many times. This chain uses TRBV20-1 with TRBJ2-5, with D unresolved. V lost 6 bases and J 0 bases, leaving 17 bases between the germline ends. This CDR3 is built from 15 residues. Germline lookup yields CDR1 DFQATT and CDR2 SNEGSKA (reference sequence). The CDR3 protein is CSASPTLGDQETQYF. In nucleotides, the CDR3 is TGCAGTGCCAGCCCAACTTTAGGAGACCAAGAGACCCAGTACTTC.

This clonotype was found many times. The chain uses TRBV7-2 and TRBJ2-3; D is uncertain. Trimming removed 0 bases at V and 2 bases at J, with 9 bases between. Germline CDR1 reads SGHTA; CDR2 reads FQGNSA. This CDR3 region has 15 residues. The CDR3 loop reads CASSLAIGATDTQYF. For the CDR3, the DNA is TGTGCCAGCAGCTTAGCGATCGGCGCCACAGATACGCAGTATTTT.

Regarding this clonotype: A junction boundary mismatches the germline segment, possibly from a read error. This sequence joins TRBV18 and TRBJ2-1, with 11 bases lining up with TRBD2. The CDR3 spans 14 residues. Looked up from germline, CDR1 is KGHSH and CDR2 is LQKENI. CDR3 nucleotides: TGTGCCAGCTCATGGCTAGCGGGAGGAGGTGAGCGGTTCTTC. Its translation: CASSWLAGGGERFF. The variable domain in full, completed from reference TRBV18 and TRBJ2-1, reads NAGVMQNPRHLVRRRGQEARLRCSPMKGHSHVYWYRQLPEEGLKFMVYLQKENIIDESGMPKERFSAEFPKEGPSILRIQQVVRGDSAAYFCASSWLAGGGERFFGPGTRLTVL.

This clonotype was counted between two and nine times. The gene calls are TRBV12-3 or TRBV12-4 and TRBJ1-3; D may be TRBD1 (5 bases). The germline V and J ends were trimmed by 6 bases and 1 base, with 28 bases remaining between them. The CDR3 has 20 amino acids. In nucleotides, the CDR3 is TGTGCCAGCAGCCTCGTCCGGGACGCCAGCCCATGGGGATCTGGAAACACCATATATTTT. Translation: CASSLVRDASPWGSGNTIYF.

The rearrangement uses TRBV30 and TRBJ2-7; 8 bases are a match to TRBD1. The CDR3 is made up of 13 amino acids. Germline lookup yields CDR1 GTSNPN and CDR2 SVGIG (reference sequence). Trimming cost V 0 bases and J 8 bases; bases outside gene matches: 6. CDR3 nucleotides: TGTGCCTGGAGTGTAGGGACAGGAGGACAGCAGTACTTC. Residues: CAWSVGTGGQQYF.

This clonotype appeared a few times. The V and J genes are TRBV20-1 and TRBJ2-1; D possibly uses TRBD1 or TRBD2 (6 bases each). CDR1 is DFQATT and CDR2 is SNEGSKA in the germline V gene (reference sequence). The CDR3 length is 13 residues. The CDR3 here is CRPGAGRTNEQFF. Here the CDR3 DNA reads TGCCGTCCAGGGGCGGGACGAACCAATGAGCAGTTCTTC.

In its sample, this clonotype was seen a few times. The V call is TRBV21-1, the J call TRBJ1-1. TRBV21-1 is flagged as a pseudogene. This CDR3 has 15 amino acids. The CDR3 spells CASSKAQGGGTEAFF. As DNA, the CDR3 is TGTGCCAGCAGCAAAGCGCAGGGAGGGGGCACTGAAGCTTTCTTT.

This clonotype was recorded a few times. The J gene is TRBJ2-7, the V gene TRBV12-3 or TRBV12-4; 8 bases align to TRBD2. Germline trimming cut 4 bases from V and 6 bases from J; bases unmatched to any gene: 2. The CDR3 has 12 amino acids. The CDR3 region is CASSYTSGEQYF. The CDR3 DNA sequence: TGTGCCAGCAGTTACACTAGCGGCGAGCAGTACTTC.

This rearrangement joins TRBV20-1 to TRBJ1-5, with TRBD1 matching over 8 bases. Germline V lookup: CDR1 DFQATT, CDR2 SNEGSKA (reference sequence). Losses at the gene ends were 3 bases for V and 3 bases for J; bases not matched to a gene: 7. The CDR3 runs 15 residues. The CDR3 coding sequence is TGCAGTGCTAGCCACGGGACAGGTGACAATCAGCCCCAGCATTTT. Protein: CSASHGTGDNQPQHF.

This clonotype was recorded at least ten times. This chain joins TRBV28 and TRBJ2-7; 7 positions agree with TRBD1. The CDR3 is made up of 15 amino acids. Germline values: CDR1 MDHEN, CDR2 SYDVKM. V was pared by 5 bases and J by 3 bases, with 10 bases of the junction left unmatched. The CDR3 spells CASSPPGTEVYEQYF. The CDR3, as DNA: TGTGCCAGCAGTCCACCCGGGACAGAGGTCTACGAGCAGTACTTC. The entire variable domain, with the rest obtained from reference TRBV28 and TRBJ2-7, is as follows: DVKVTQSSRYLVKRTGEKVFLECVQDMDHENMFWYRQDPGLGLRLIYFSYDVKMKEKGDIPEGYSVSREKKERFSLILESASTNQTSMYLCASSPPGTEVYEQYFGPGTRLTVT.

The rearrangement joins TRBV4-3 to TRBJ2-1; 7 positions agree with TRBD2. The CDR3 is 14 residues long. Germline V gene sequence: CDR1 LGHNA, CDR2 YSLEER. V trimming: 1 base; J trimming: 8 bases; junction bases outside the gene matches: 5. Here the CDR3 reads CASSQGDYEDEQFF. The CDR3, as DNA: TGCGCCAGCAGCCAAGGGGACTATGAGGATGAGCAGTTCTTC.

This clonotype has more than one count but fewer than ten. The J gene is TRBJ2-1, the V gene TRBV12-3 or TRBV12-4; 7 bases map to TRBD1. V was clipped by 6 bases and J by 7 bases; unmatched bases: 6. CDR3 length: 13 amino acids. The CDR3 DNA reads TGTGCCAGCAGAACGACAGGGTTTAATGAGCAGTTCTTC. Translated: CASRTTGFNEQFF.

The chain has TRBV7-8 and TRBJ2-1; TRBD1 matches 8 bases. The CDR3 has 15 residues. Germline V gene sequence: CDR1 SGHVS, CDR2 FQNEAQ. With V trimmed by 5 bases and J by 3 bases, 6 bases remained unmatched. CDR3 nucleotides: TGTGCCAGCAGCCTCGACAGGGGAGACTACAATGAGCAGTTCTTC. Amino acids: CASSLDRGDYNEQFF. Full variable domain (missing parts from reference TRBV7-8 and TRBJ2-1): GAGVSQSPRYKVAKRGQDVALRCDPISGHVSLFWYQQALGQGPEFLTYFQNEAQLDKSGLPSDRFFAERPEGSVSTLKIQRTQQEDSAVYLCASSLDRGDYNEQFFGPGTRLTVL.

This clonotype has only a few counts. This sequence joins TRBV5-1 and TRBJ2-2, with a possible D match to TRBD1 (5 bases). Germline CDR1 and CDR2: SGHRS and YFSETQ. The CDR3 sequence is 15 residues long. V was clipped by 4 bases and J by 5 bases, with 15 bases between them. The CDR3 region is CASSSRVAETGELFF. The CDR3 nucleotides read TGCGCCAGCAGCAGCAGGGTTGCCGAAACCGGGGAGCTGTTTTTT. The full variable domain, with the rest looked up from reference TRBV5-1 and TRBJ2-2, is KAGVTQTPRYLIKTRGQQVTLSCSPISGHRSVSWYQQTPGQGLQFLFEYFSETQRNKGNFPGRFSGRQFSNSRSEMNVSTLELGDSALYLCASSSRVAETGELFFGEGSRLTVL.